A single sample gave rise to the 17 T cell receptor beta chains below, sequenced in a study of cytomegalovirus exposure and HLA in healthy donors. Primers: 60 Vbeta forward and 13 Jbeta reverse. The data were produced by immunoSEQ multiplex PCR, yet TCRdb's version contains in-frame clones alone and is incomplete. The sample lists over 100,000 clones; about 73% were seen once. The sequenced material came from PBMCs. The receptor set was obtained from a middle-aged woman in good health and CMV-seropositive.

The chain recombines TRBV6-5 with TRBJ2-7; TRBD1 matches at 10 bases. CDR3 length: 16 residues. Germline values: CDR1 MNHEY, CDR2 SVGAGI. V dropped 2 bases and J dropped 6; count of bases not matched to a gene: 10. The CDR3 protein is CASSYTTGGISGEQYF. In nucleotides, the CDR3 is TGTGCCAGCAGTTACACGACAGGGGGCATTTCTGGCGAGCAGTACTTC.

The chain combines TRBV29-1 with TRBJ2-5; D is possibly TRBD1 (6 bases). The CDR3 consists of 14 residues. Trimming left V 4 bases short and J 2 bases short, with 14 bases between. Germline V gene data show CDR1 as SQVTM and CDR2 as ANQGSEA. CDR3: CSVGGQALQETQYF. CDR3 sequence (DNA): TGCAGCGTTGGGGGACAAGCATTACAAGAGACCCAGTACTTC. The full variable domain, rest sourced from reference TRBV29-1 and TRBJ2-5, is SAVISQKPSRDICQRGTSLTIQCQVDSQVTMMFWYRQQPGQSLTLIATANQGSEATYESGFVIDKFPISRPNLTFSTLTVSNMSPEDSSIYLCSVGGQALQETQYFGPGTRLLVL.

The chain recombines TRBV7-2 with TRBJ1-2; D remains unclear. Trimming removed 4 bases at V and 4 bases at J, with 28 bases between. CDR1 and CDR2 (germline): SGHTA, FQGNSA. This CDR3 spans 19 amino acids. Here the CDR3 DNA reads TGTGCCAGCAGCTACCTGGTTGAGGACCGACTGGCCCGGGGCTATGGCTACACCTTC. It yields the protein CASSYLVEDRLARGYGYTF.

This clone was counted a single time. The V gene is TRBV4-2, the J gene TRBJ1-1; D is possibly TRBD1 (5 bases). The CDR3 loop spans 12 amino acids. Germline V CDR1 and CDR2: LGHNA, YNFKEQ. With 4 bases removed from V and 8 bases from J, the gap between germline ends came to 11 bases. This chain's CDR3 is CASSRQGDEAFF. The CDR3 nucleotides are TGTGCCAGCAGCCGCCAGGGTGACGAAGCTTTCTTT.

J is TRBJ1-3 and V is TRBV5-6; no definite D call. CDR3 length equals 14 residues. Germline lookup yields CDR1 SGHDT and CDR2 YYEEEE. V was pared by 0 bases and J by 4 bases, with 8 bases between. The CDR3 bases are TGTGCCAGCAGCTTGGTGACTGGGGGAAACACCATATATTTT. Amino acid sequence: CASSLVTGGNTIYF.

The rearrangement joins TRBV28 to TRBJ1-1, with D possibly matching TRBD1 (6 bases). CDR1 is MDHEN and CDR2 is SYDVKM in the germline V gene. Trimming pared 6 bases from V and 1 base from J, leaving 12 bases between. The CDR3 sequence is 14 residues long. In nucleotides, the CDR3 is TGTGCCAGCAGCTTACAGGGTTCGAACACTGAAGCTTTCTTT. Translating gives CASSLQGSNTEAFF.

The J gene is TRBJ2-1, the V gene TRBV10-3, with D perhaps matching TRBD2 (6 bases). Germline V gene sequence: CDR1 ENHRY, CDR2 SYGVKD. V was pared by 0 bases and J by 3 bases, with 9 bases between. This CDR3 contains 15 residues. The CDR3 region has the DNA TGTGCCATCAGTGAGTCAGGCGGGAACTACAATGAGCAGTTCTTC. Encoded protein: CAISESGGNYNEQFF.

The chain carries TRBV18 and TRBJ1-2, with TRBD1 matching over 8 bases. The CDR3 spans 18 residues. Trimming at V came to 3 bases and at J to 4 bases, leaving 16 bases not matched to a gene. Per the germline V gene, CDR1 is KGHSH and CDR2 is LQKENI. In DNA, the CDR3 is TGTGCCAGCTCACCGCCCGGCATTCCGGGACAGGTGTCCTATGGCTACACCTTC. Translated: CASSPPGIPGQVSYGYTF.

The gene calls are TRBV27 and TRBJ2-7; D gene unclear. The V gene lost 2 bases and the J gene lost 4 bases, with 15 bases spanning the gap. Germline V CDR1 and CDR2: MNHEY, SMNVEV (reference sequence). This CDR3 has 15 amino acids. The CDR3 spells CASSLAPAGLYEQYF. The CDR3 DNA is TGTGCCAGCAGTTTAGCTCCCGCAGGCCTATACGAGCAGTACTTC.

The rearrangement uses TRBV28 and TRBJ2-1, with 9 bases fitting TRBD2. Germline values: CDR1 MDHEN, CDR2 SYDVKM. Trimming removed 6 bases from V and 4 bases from J; junction bases left unmatched: 10. This CDR3 spans 16 amino acids. CDR3 nucleotide sequence: TGTGCCAGCAGCCACCCCCTAGCGGGGCCATACAATGAGCAGTTCTTC. As protein: CASSHPLAGPYNEQFF. Full variable domain (outside the CDR3, taken from reference TRBV28 and TRBJ2-1): DVKVTQSSRYLVKRTGEKVFLECVQDMDHENMFWYRQDPGLGLRLIYFSYDVKMKEKGDIPEGYSVSREKKERFSLILESASTNQTSMYLCASSHPLAGPYNEQFFGPGTRLTVL.

The J gene is TRBJ1-5, the V gene TRBV19; maybe TRBD1 (6 bases). The germline gives CDR1 LNHDA, CDR2 SQIVND (reference sequence). This CDR3 spans 16 amino acids. Trimming left V 1 base short and J 3 bases short, with 13 bases between. Written as DNA, the CDR3 is TGTGCCAGTAGTATAGGGGTAAACAGGGACAATCAGCCCCAGCATTTT. The encoded protein is CASSIGVNRDNQPQHF.

The chain combines TRBV11-2 with TRBJ2-1; a possible D gene is TRBD2 (6 bases). Germline V gives CDR1 SGHAT, CDR2 FQNNGV. The CDR3 length is 12 residues. V was pared by 5 bases and J by 6 bases, with 8 bases between. The CDR3 sequence: CASSKEGNEQFF. The CDR3 nucleotides read TGTGCCAGCAGCAAGGAGGGCAATGAGCAGTTCTTC.

The rearrangement joins TRBV19 to TRBJ1-6; tentatively, D is TRBD1 (6 bases). This CDR3 spans 13 amino acids. Germline loops: CDR1 LNHDA, CDR2 SQIVND (reference sequence). Trimming removed 5 bases from V and 8 bases from J, with 10 bases in between. The CDR3 loop reads CASSARQDSPLHF. CDR3 nucleotide sequence: TGTGCCAGTAGTGCCCGACAGGATTCACCCCTCCACTTT. The full variable domain, its missing parts supplied by reference TRBV19 and TRBJ1-6, is DGGITQSPKYLFRKEGQNVTLSCEQNLNHDAMYWYRQDPGQGLRLIYYSQIVNDFQKGDIAEGYSVSREKKESFPLTVTSAQKNPTAFYLCASSARQDSPLHFGNGTRLTVT.

This clone turned up a few times. V is TRBV7-2 and J is TRBJ1-2; maybe TRBD1 (6 bases). The germline CDR1 and CDR2 sequences are SGHTA and FQGNSA. Trimming removed 4 bases at V and 5 bases at J, with 17 bases between. CDR3 length equals 15 residues. As DNA, the CDR3 is TGTGCCAGCAGCTCCCGCGACGGGGGGCGGTATGGCTACACCTTC. Encoded protein: CASSSRDGGRYGYTF.

To note about this clone: A junction boundary mismatches the germline segment, possibly from a read error. The chain is built from TRBV6-6 and TRBJ1-6, with TRBD1 as a possible D gene (5 bases). Germline CDR1 and CDR2: MNHNY and SVGAGI (reference sequence). The CDR3 is 15 residues long. CDR3 DNA sequence: TGTGCCACCCGAGGCGGGGGTGTCTGGAATTCACCCCCCCACTTT. Protein sequence: CATRGGGVWNSPPHF.

The chain employs TRBV7-8 and TRBJ2-3; no clear D gene. The length of the CDR3 is 15 residues. Germline lookup yields CDR1 SGHVS and CDR2 FQNEAQ. V lost 2 bases and J lost 7, with 16 bases in between. CDR3 DNA sequence: TGTGCCAGCAGCTTAACCACCCTAGGTCAAAATACGCAGTATTTT. Encoded protein: CASSLTTLGQNTQYF. Using reference TRBV7-8 and TRBJ2-3 for the parts outside the CDR3, the full variable domain is GAGVSQSPRYKVAKRGQDVALRCDPISGHVSLFWYQQALGQGPEFLTYFQNEAQLDKSGLPSDRFFAERPEGSVSTLKIQRTQQEDSAVYLCASSLTTLGQNTQYFGPGTRLTVL.

This clone was seen a handful of times. The rearrangement joins TRBV6-5 to TRBJ2-2; no firm D call. This CDR3 spans 13 amino acids. CDR1 MNHEY and CDR2 SVGAGI come from the germline V gene. The ends were cut back, 1 base at V and 5 bases at J, with 5 bases in the middle. The CDR3 here is CASSYFVTGELFF. DNA for the CDR3: TGTGCCAGCAGTTACTTCGTAACCGGGGAGCTGTTTTTT.